The T cell receptor (beta chain) described here comes from a study of long-term antiretroviral therapy in people with HIV. Overall study: Collection of the earliest samples took place about a decade ahead of the 2015 immediate-ART recommendation.

The authors ran the immunoSEQ assay, v3.0, at survey level. TCRdb's copy holds only in-frame clones and misses some; the assay was immunoSEQ multiplex PCR. The sample includes 20,000 or so clones, roughly 80% seen only once; the top ten take 5.6%. The trim removed 1 base at V and 6 bases at J, leaving 2 bases unmatched. The CDR3 is made up of 13 amino acids. Germline V lookup: CDR1 GTSNPN, CDR2 SVGIG (reference sequence). The sequenced sample was unsorted PBMCs, obtained 0.2 years after starting antiretroviral therapy. The chain carries TRBV30 and TRBJ2-1; 8 bases map to TRBD2. This TCR was recovered from a woman in her twenties or thirties with HIV. CDR3 loop: CAWSAGLANEQFF. As DNA, the CDR3 is TGTGCCTGGAGTGCAGGACTAGCCAATGAGCAGTTCTTC. Full variable domain (rest looked up from reference TRBV30 and TRBJ2-1): SQTIHQWPATLVQPVGSPLSLECTVEGTSNPNLYWYRQAAGRGLQLLFYSVGIGQISSEVPQNLSASRPQDRQFILSSKKLLLSDSGFYLCAWSAGLANEQFFGPGTRLTVL.